The present T cell receptor (beta chain) was sequenced within a study of vaccination effects on CD4 cells after COVID-19. The table came from immunoSEQ multiplex PCR; TCRdb's copy has only in-frame clones and leaves some out. This sample has more than 20,000 clones, with about 73% found just once. CDR1 is WNHNN and CDR2 is SYGVQD in the germline V gene (reference sequence). The length of the CDR3 is 12 residues. Overall study results and limits: Clones induced by infection and by vaccine showed marked clonal contraction late after vaccination.

Sequencing followed a ViraFEST assay step that expanded antigen-specific CD4+ T cells with viral peptide pools. CD4+ T cell isolation took place after 10 days of culture. Each participant was given two doses of one vaccine (BNT162b2 or mRNA-1273). Cultures got half-medium changes with IL-2 on days 3 and 7. Of note for this clone: No antigen is known for it. An end of the junction does not agree with germline; a read error may underlie this.

The TCR comes from a human donor who received a COVID-19 vaccine. The chain combines TRBV10-1 with TRBJ2-7; D is uncertain. The sample was CD4+ T cells from PBMCs cultured with SARS-CoV-2 spike peptides, taken after COVID-19 vaccination. Here the CDR3 DNA reads TGCGCCACCAGACCCTTCTCCTACGAACAGTACTTC. It translates to CATRPFSYEQYF.